This T cell receptor (beta chain) was observed in a study of shared clonotypes between healthy human individuals (dated by TCRdb to 2018 to 2021). Turning to the overall study: Two women and a few men aged 18 to 49 years were included in the cohort. For each donor, three plates each were used for CD4 naive and CD4 memory, two plates were used for CD8 naive, and one plate was used for CD8 memory. The study deeply sequenced blood TCR repertoires of 5 or 6 healthy adults to estimate repertoire size and the extent of clonotype sharing between individuals. Libraries were prepared and TCR repertoires were sequenced by different laboratories using diverse techniques, in order to increase sequencing depth and limit assay-specific biases. Each donor's leukapheresis produced roughly between about 0.85 and 10 billion PBMCs.

Using the deep immunoSEQ assay, multiplex PCR amplified TCR CDR3 regions from genomic DNA. For each cell subset, the extracted genomic DNA was distributed evenly across all wells of several immunoSEQ 96-well plates, and each plate served as one replicate. Each replicate PCR for sorted subsets received approximately 200 ng genomic DNA, equal to 28,000 or so T cell genomes. Purified libraries were measured with a Qubit 3.0 fluorometer, size-checked on a Bioanalyzer 2100, and measured again with the KAPA Library Quantification kit. Each immunoSEQ 96-well plate was sequenced on its own single-read 150-cycle Illumina NextSeq 550 flow cell. Per the authors' processing: Because the immunoSEQ output held only junctional sequences and lacked quality scores, the filtering could not match the filtering applied to full-length reads. Sequences were annotated with PyIR, a Python wrapper for IgBLAST v1.9, using IMGT germline references to assign V/J genes and CDR3. Reads were removed for weak V/J assignments (E-value above 1e-6), missing CDR3, stop codons, out-of-frame junctions, or ambiguous translated residues. V3J clonotypes were defined as sequences sharing the same inferred V gene, J gene, and CDR3 amino acid sequence. Percentage overlap between repertoires was calculated by dividing the number of shared unique clonotypes by the size of the smaller repertoire. Repertoire richness was assessed with RTK rarefaction, the Chao1 estimator, and Recon v2.1 estimates of unobserved clonotypes. Generation probabilities for all TCRbeta clonotypes obtained by the gDNA method from several donors were computed using OLGA. Imported from immuneACCESS, the table was reduced by TCRdb to in-frame sequences with V and J called. These copies leave out some clones; in studies compared against another copy, an unresolved V gene accounts for under half, and the cause of the remainder is not known. For V, J and clone size, that table is used; D and trimming come from the DNA. For this sample the table gives around 2.5 million clones, of which 93% were detected only once. Of the sample, 0.36% is held by the ten largest clones.

CDR1 and CDR2 are drawn from the germline V gene (reference sequence): LNHNV, YYDKDF. Trimming takes 0 bases from V and 8 bases from J, and the germline ends sit 16 bases apart. From the cysteine up to the phenylalanine, the CDR3 has a length of 15 residues. The DNA shown is the 45-base CDR3, in frame from base 1. Note on this clone: Its cognate antigen has yet to be identified. The record has no base qualities; no much larger clone is one base away.

Healthy HIV-negative adults with no recently reported acute infections or vaccinations were included as donors. Every donor was a Caucasian adult living in Nashville, Tennessee, USA. Magnetic negative selection was used to enrich CD4+ T cells, after which naive cells were positively selected on CD45RA and the negative fraction became the memory subset. Blood was collected by leukapheresis, and PBMCs were isolated by Ficoll-Histopaque density gradient centrifugation and then cryopreserved in liquid nitrogen vapor phase. Analytical flow cytometry was used to check the purity and quantity of every magnetically sorted T cell population. From each sorted fraction, genomic DNA was isolated and quantified by UV absorbance on a Nanodrop 2000c. Beyond this particular receptor, the publication reports: Larger estimated clonotype richness was generally found for naive subsets than for memory subsets. Sampling was restricted to blood, and TCR repertoires in tissues likely differ from the TCR repertoires found in blood. Even with the large sequencing depth, rarefaction of the sorted-subset datasets indicated that sequencing was incomplete. Sharing across a few donors was observed for approximately 5% of naive CD4, less than 4% of naive CD8, 2% to 2.5% of memory CD4, and over 0.3% of memory CD8 clonotypes. Because the study included a small number of donors, the genetic and exposure-history diversity represented was limited. Pairwise subsampling indicated that sequencing depth was expected to affect the degree of clonotype sharing among donors. Higher generation probabilities were observed for clonotypes shared by all four sorted-subset donors than for non-shared clonotypes.

The origin of this receptor is a young man in good health. Some clones in this sample may be carry-over from other donors' samples. Sequencing used naive CD4+ T cells from PBMCs. Read against the paper, the sample's cell subset or site label means: CD45RA+ positively selected. The rearranged chain carries TRBV15 and TRBJ1-2; the D gene is perhaps TRBD1, on 5 matching bases. For the CDR3, the sequence is CATSRDNPLRGGYTF. The nucleotide sequence is TGTGCCACCAGCAGAGATAATCCGCTAAGGGGCGGCTACACCTTC.